The 21 T cell receptor beta chains presented below share a single source sample, sequenced in a study of shared clonotypes between healthy human individuals. Sequenced by immunoSEQ multiplex PCR; TCRdb stores in-frame clones only, minus some. The table records about 2.4 million clones, approximately 92% of them present only once. The sequenced sample consisted of naive CD4+ T cells sorted from blood. Subset defined: CD45RA+ positively selected. All receptors come from a young man in good health.

The V call is TRBV4-1, the J call TRBJ2-7, with D hard to call. Between the trimmed V and J ends, which lost 3 bases and 3 bases, there was a span of 12 bases. Germline CDR1 reads MGHRA; CDR2 reads YSYEKL. There are 14 residues in the CDR3. The CDR3 sequence: CASSQRQANYEQYF. The CDR3 DNA reads as TGCGCCAGCAGCCAGAGGCAGGCCAACTACGAGCAGTACTTC.

The chain joins TRBV11-2 to TRBJ2-2; no reliable D call. Germline CDR1 and CDR2: SGHAT and FQNNGV. V was clipped by 4 bases and J by 0 bases, with 12 bases between them. The CDR3 contains 16 residues. CDR3 sequence reads: CASSSLRTPNTGELFF. The CDR3, as DNA: TGTGCCAGCAGCTCGCTTAGGACCCCGAACACCGGGGAGCTGTTTTTT. The full variable domain, its missing parts supplied by reference TRBV11-2 and TRBJ2-2, is EAGVAQSPRYKIIEKRQSVAFWCNPISGHATLYWYQQILGQGPKLLIQFQNNGVVDDSQLPKDRFSAERLKGVDSTLKIQPAKLEDSAVYLCASSSLRTPNTGELFFGEGSRLTVL.

The chain links TRBV28 to TRBJ2-7; no clear D gene. With 5 bases removed from V and 5 bases from J, the gap between germline ends came to 13 bases. Germline V gene sequence: CDR1 MDHEN, CDR2 SYDVKM. CDR3 length: 13 residues. The CDR3 sequence is CASSTAFLNEQYF. CDR3 DNA sequence: TGTGCCAGCAGTACGGCCTTTCTCAACGAGCAGTACTTC.

This sequence joins TRBV18 and TRBJ2-5, with 8 bases identical to TRBD2. J gave up 4 bases and V 5 bases, and 12 bases lay outside the gene matches. The germline CDR1 and CDR2 sequences are KGHSH and LQKENI. This CDR3 is 16 amino acids long. The CDR3 region is CASSVSVTSVGETQYF. The CDR3 DNA sequence: TGTGCCAGCTCAGTCTCCGTGACTAGCGTTGGAGAGACCCAGTACTTC. The full variable domain, with the rest looked up from reference TRBV18 and TRBJ2-5, is NAGVMQNPRHLVRRRGQEARLRCSPMKGHSHVYWYRQLPEEGLKFMVYLQKENIIDESGMPKERFSAEFPKEGPSILRIQQVVRGDSAAYFCASSVSVTSVGETQYFGPGTRLLVL.

The V and J genes are TRBV14 and TRBJ2-7; D perhaps matches TRBD1 (5 bases). There are 13 residues in the CDR3. Germline values: CDR1 SGHDN, CDR2 FVKESK. V was cut by 4 bases and J by 7 bases, with 14 bases left in between. The CDR3 DNA sequence: TGTGCCAGCAGCCCCCTGGACAAGATTGAGCAGTACTTC. Translating gives CASSPLDKIEQYF.

Comments on this clone: Sequence at one end of the junction differs from germline and may be a read error. The chain couples TRBV7-7 to TRBJ1-2; D is possibly TRBD1 (5 bases). Germline loops: CDR1 SSHAT, CDR2 FNYEAQ (reference sequence). This CDR3 is built from 16 residues. The CDR3 is CASSLRTGEANYGYTF. The DNA for the CDR3 is TGTGCTAGCAGCCTCCGCACAGGAGAGGCTAACTATGGCTACACCTTC. Looking up the rest from reference TRBV7-7 and TRBJ1-2 gives the full variable domain: GAGVSQSPRYKVTKRGQDVTLRCDPISSHATLYWYQQALGQGPEFLTYFNYEAQPDKSGLPSDRFSAERPEGSISTLTIQRTEQRDSAMYRCASSLRTGEANYGYTFGSGTRLTVV.

The chain is built from TRBV12-5 and TRBJ1-1; 9 nucleotides match TRBD1. Germline V gene sequence: CDR1 LGHNT, CDR2 FRNRAP. This CDR3 contains 14 residues. V trimming: 6 bases; J trimming: 4 bases; junction bases outside the gene matches: 6. CDR3 in amino acids: CASGVGTGTTEAFF. The CDR3 DNA sequence: TGTGCTAGTGGAGTCGGGACAGGGACCACTGAAGCTTTCTTT.

This rearrangement joins TRBV5-1 to TRBJ1-3; the D gene is possibly TRBD1 (5 bases). The CDR3 covers 16 residues. Trimming left V 3 bases short and J 0 bases short, with 13 bases between. Germline lookup yields CDR1 SGHRS and CDR2 YFSETQ. CDR3 loop: CASSSGTASSGNTIYF. CDR3 DNA: TGCGCCAGCAGCTCCGGGACGGCAAGCTCTGGAAACACCATATATTTT.

This clone was counted a few times. The chain is built from TRBV7-2 and TRBJ2-5; D perhaps matches TRBD2 (6 bases). The germline V gene encodes CDR1 SGHTA and CDR2 FQGNSA. V was pared by 0 bases and J by 4 bases, with 15 bases between. The CDR3 is 16 amino acids. Written as DNA, the CDR3 is TGTGCCAGCAGCTTAGCATTCGGGGCCGGGGGAGAGACCCAGTACTTC. Its protein product is CASSLAFGAGGETQYF. Together with reference TRBV7-2 and TRBJ2-5, the CDR3 gives the full variable domain: GAGVSQSPSNKVTEKGKDVELRCDPISGHTALYWYRQSLGQGLEFLIYFQGNSAPDKSGLPSDRFSAERTGGSVSTLTIQRTQQEDSAVYLCASSLAFGAGGETQYFGPGTRLLVL.

The rearrangement uses TRBV29-1 and TRBJ1-1, with D possibly matching TRBD1 (5 bases). The CDR3 consists of 14 residues. Trimming shortened V by 7 bases and J by 0 bases, and 15 bases separated the two germline ends. Per germline, CDR1 SQVTM and CDR2 ANQGSEA. The CDR3 DNA reads as TGCAGCGCCCGCGGACCGGGGCTGAACACTGAAGCTTTCTTT. Protein sequence: CSARGPGLNTEAFF.

This chain joins TRBV19 and TRBJ2-3, with D possibly matching TRBD2 (6 bases). Germline lookup yields CDR1 LNHDA and CDR2 SQIVND (reference sequence). V was cut by 7 bases and J by 0 bases, with 8 bases left in between. The CDR3 spans 13 residues. In DNA form, the CDR3 reads TGTGCCAGTACGGACTACAGCACAGATACGCAGTATTTT. It yields the protein CASTDYSTDTQYF.

V is TRBV7-2 and J is TRBJ2-2; D ambiguous. CDR1 is SGHTA, CDR2 FQGNSA, per germline. V was cut by 7 bases and J by 5 bases, with 14 bases left in between. The CDR3 totals 14 residues. CDR3 DNA sequence: TGTGCCAGCACCCGAGGTGGGAATACCGGGGAGCTGTTTTTT. This gives the protein CASTRGGNTGELFF.

The rearrangement joins TRBV6-5 to TRBJ1-4; no definite D call. Germline V gene data show CDR1 as MNHEY and CDR2 as SVGAGI. With 2 bases removed from V and 8 bases from J, the gap between germline ends came to 12 bases. The CDR3 sequence is 14 residues long. In DNA form, the CDR3 reads TGTGCCAGCAGTTACATCGGGGTTGGGGAAAAACTGTTTTTT. Its translation is CASSYIGVGEKLFF.

This chain links TRBV28 with TRBJ2-5, with D possibly TRBD1 on 5 matching bases. The CDR3 loop spans 13 amino acids. The germline CDR1 and CDR2 sequences are MDHEN and SYDVKM. Deletions cut 7 bases from V and 4 bases from J, with 13 bases between. As DNA, the CDR3 is TGTGCCAGCAATTCAGGGTGGGGAGAGACCCAGTACTTC. This encodes CASNSGWGETQYF.

Only one count was recorded for this clone. The CDR3 nucleotides are TGCGCCAGCCAGGCGGGAGTATCCTACAATGAGCAGTTCTTC. It is translated as CASQAGVSYNEQFF. The rearrangement joins TRBV10-1 to TRBJ2-1; 7 bases match TRBD2. Germline V gives CDR1 WNHNN, CDR2 SYGVQD (reference sequence). V dropped 8 bases and J dropped 1; count of bases not matched to a gene: 5. The CDR3 extends over 14 amino acids.

V usage is TRBV7-9 and J usage is TRBJ1-5; no firm D call. CDR3 length equals 15 residues. V was shortened by 1 base and J by 2 bases, with 9 bases between the two germline ends. CDR1 is SEHNR, CDR2 FQNEAQ, per germline (reference sequence). The CDR3 bases are TGTGCCAGCAGCTTAGACCGGTTTGGCAATCAGCCCCAGCATTTT. This sequence encodes CASSLDRFGNQPQHF.

This sequence joins TRBV2 and TRBJ2-3, with no clear D. The V gene's germline CDR1 is SNHLY and CDR2 FYNNEI. The CDR3 loop spans 13 amino acids. V was pared by 4 bases and J by 2 bases, with 7 bases between. CDR3 loop: CASSGQHTDTQYF. The CDR3 DNA follows: TGTGCCAGCAGTGGGCAGCACACAGATACGCAGTATTTT. Combining the CDR3 with reference TRBV2 and TRBJ2-3 gives the whole variable domain EPEVTQTPSHQVTQMGQEVILRCVPISNHLYFYWYRQILGQKVEFLVSFYNNEISEKSEIFDDQFSVERPDGSNFTLKIRSTKLEDSAMYFCASSGQHTDTQYFGPGTRLTVL.

The CDR3 sequence: CASSNLGQGRGQPQHF. The CDR3 DNA is TGTGCCAGTAGTAATCTGGGACAGGGACGAGGTCAGCCCCAGCATTTT. V usage is TRBV19 and J usage is TRBJ1-5; 9 bases are shared with TRBD1. Trimming at V came to 4 bases and at J to 6 bases, leaving 10 bases not matched to a gene. The CDR3 loop spans 16 amino acids. Germline CDR1 LNHDA, CDR2 SQIVND (reference sequence). The entire variable domain, with the rest obtained from reference TRBV19 and TRBJ1-5, is as follows: DGGITQSPKYLFRKEGQNVTLSCEQNLNHDAMYWYRQDPGQGLRLIYYSQIVNDFQKGDIAEGYSVSREKKESFPLTVTSAQKNPTAFYLCASSNLGQGRGQPQHFGDGTRLSIL.

V gene TRBV10-3 combines with J gene TRBJ1-1; TRBD1 aligns across 7 bases. The germline V gene has CDR1 ENHRY and CDR2 SYGVKD. The CDR3 consists of 14 residues. Trimming removed 4 bases from V and 1 base from J; junction bases left unmatched: 3. The CDR3 DNA reads TGTGCCATCAGTGTAGGGGGCGAGAACACTGAAGCTTTCTTT. Amino acid sequence: CAISVGGENTEAFF.

The DNA of the CDR3 is TGTGCCAGCAGTTCCTTGGGTCAGGAGACCCAGTACTTC. Translation: CASSSLGQETQYF. This chain connects TRBV6-6 to TRBJ2-5; the D is unclear. V lost 4 bases to trimming and J lost 5 bases, with 11 bases between them. The CDR3 sequence is 13 residues long. Germline CDR1 and CDR2: MNHNY and SVGAGI (reference sequence).

This sequence joins TRBV29-1 and TRBJ1-3; TRBD1 might be the D (6 bases). Trimming removed 7 bases at V and 3 bases at J, with 19 bases between. The CDR3 consists of 15 residues. Germline CDR1 is SQVTM and CDR2 is ANQGSEA. The CDR3: CSASRSGAIGNTIYF. CDR3 nucleotides: TGCAGCGCCTCCCGCTCGGGGGCGATTGGAAACACCATATATTTT.